Below, 32 T cell receptor beta chains from the same sample are listed, as sequenced in a study of identical twins (dated by TCRdb to 2016 to 2018). The library was built by means of 5' RACE. These reads were obtained on an Illumina HiSeq 2000. TCRdb reprocessed the public reads (quality trimming at Q25 with fastp, clone calling with MiXCR) and kept in-frame beta chains. One record per CDR3 amino acid sequence lists the most common genes and DNA. Here the sample has approximately 500,000 distinct CDR3 sequences; approximately 25% occur a single time. The ten largest clones capture 2.9% of the sample. The sample was also linked to a second study, of T cells expressing NK-cell markers.

Sequencing used CD4+ T cells sorted from blood. Receptor source: a woman aged 18-29 years in good health.

This clonotype has more than one count but fewer than ten. The V call is TRBV9, the J call TRBJ2-3, with 8 positions matching TRBD2. The germline CDR1 and CDR2 sequences are SGDLS and YYNGEE. V lost 3 bases to trimming and J lost 1 base; unmatched junction nucleotides: 7. CDR3 length equals 16 residues. Here the CDR3 DNA reads TGTGCCAGCAGCGCCCGCTCGCGGGGGGGCACAGATACGCAGTATTTT. It codes for CASSARSRGGTDTQYF.

This chain joins TRBV4-2 and TRBJ2-2; TRBD2 agrees at 10 bases. This CDR3 has 20 amino acids. The V and J ends lost 0 bases and 4 bases, in that order; junction bases with no gene match: 14. Germline CDR1 and CDR2: LGHNA and YNFKEQ. This chain's CDR3 is CASSQDPGGLAGGPTGELFF. The CDR3, as DNA: TGTGCCAGCAGCCAAGATCCCGGGGGCTTAGCGGGAGGTCCCACCGGGGAGCTGTTTTTT.

This clonotype was counted a single time. This chain uses TRBV20-1 with TRBJ2-5; 12 bases map to TRBD1. V trimming: 5 bases; J trimming: 5 bases; junction bases outside the gene matches: 9. CDR1 DFQATT and CDR2 SNEGSKA come from the germline V gene (reference sequence). This CDR3 is 15 amino acids long. CDR3 nucleotide sequence: TGCAGTGCTGGCCGGGACAGGGGGCTCGGGGAGACCCAGTACTTC. Translation: CSAGRDRGLGETQYF.

This clonotype was counted only a few times. The CDR3 DNA sequence: TGTGCCAGCAGCTTAGTGGCCGGGATCAACACTGAAGCTTTCTTT. The encoded protein is CASSLVAGINTEAFF. The chain is built from TRBV7-2 and TRBJ1-1; D remains ambiguous. The CDR3 length is 15 residues. Between the trimmed V and J ends, which lost 1 base and 2 bases, there was a span of 11 bases. CDR1 and CDR2 (germline): SGHTA, FQGNSA. Supplemented by reference TRBV7-2 and TRBJ1-1, the full variable domain reads GAGVSQSPSNKVTEKGKDVELRCDPISGHTALYWYRQSLGQGLEFLIYFQGNSAPDKSGLPSDRFSAERTGGSVSTLTIQRTQQEDSAVYLCASSLVAGINTEAFFGQGTRLTVV.

The rearrangement uses TRBV10-3 and TRBJ2-7, with TRBD1 identical over 7 bases. Germline-derived CDR1 and CDR2 are ENHRY and SYGVKD. The CDR3 has 12 residues. J gave up 2 bases and V 10 bases, and 5 bases lay outside the gene matches. The DNA for the CDR3 is TGTGCCACCGGGACAGACCCCTACGAGCAGTACTTC. The encoded protein is CATGTDPYEQYF.

The sample holds a few counts of this clonotype. The chain combines TRBV20-1 with TRBJ2-5; D remains ambiguous. The V end lost 3 bases, the J end lost 1 base, and 12 bases lay between the germline ends. This CDR3 has 14 residues. Germline values: CDR1 DFQATT, CDR2 SNEGSKA (reference sequence). DNA for the CDR3: TGCAGTGCTAGTTTCTATCGGTCCCAAGAGACCCAGTACTTC. Translating gives CSASFYRSQETQYF.

This clonotype showed up just a few times. J is TRBJ2-2 and V is TRBV9; 7 bases map to TRBD1. CDR3 length equals 13 residues. Germline V gives CDR1 SGDLS, CDR2 YYNGEE. With 4 bases clipped from V and 6 bases from J, the junction kept 3 bases outside the gene matches. In nucleotides, the CDR3 is TGTGCCAGCAGCACCGGACAGGCCGGGGAGCTGTTTTTT. Translating gives CASSTGQAGELFF.

This clonotype has a handful of counts. The rearrangement links TRBV3-1 to TRBJ2-7; D remains ambiguous. Trimming removed 1 base at V and 7 bases at J, with 5 bases between. CDR3 length equals 11 residues. CDR1 and CDR2 (germline): LGHDT, YNNKEL (reference sequence). The CDR3 sequence: CASSQVWEQYF. CDR3 DNA sequence: TGTGCCAGCAGCCAAGTGTGGGAGCAGTACTTC.

This clonotype occurred a few times. The CDR3 protein is CSVVAQTYTEAFF. The CDR3, as DNA: TGCAGCGTTGTCGCACAGACCTACACTGAAGCTTTCTTT. The V and J genes are TRBV29-1 and TRBJ1-1, with D uncertain. The CDR3 is made up of 13 amino acids. Germline lookup yields CDR1 SQVTM and CDR2 ANQGSEA. V dropped 4 bases and J dropped 3 bases, with 12 bases sitting between them.

CDR3 loop: CASSYATSDGRTYEQYF. As DNA, the CDR3 is TGTGCCAGCAGTTACGCCACTAGCGACGGGAGGACCTACGAGCAGTACTTC. The rearrangement joins TRBV6-2 or TRBV6-3 to TRBJ2-7, with 7 positions matching TRBD2. With 2 bases clipped from V and 2 bases from J, the junction kept 12 bases outside the gene matches. CDR1 is MNHEY, CDR2 SVGEGT, per germline. The CDR3 covers 17 residues.

The J gene is TRBJ1-1, the V gene TRBV20-1; D possibly corresponds to TRBD1 (6 bases). The V end lost 3 bases, the J end lost 1 base, and 12 bases lay between the germline ends. Germline CDR1 DFQATT, CDR2 SNEGSKA (reference sequence). This CDR3 region has 14 residues. The CDR3 DNA reads as TGCAGTGCTAGGCTGGGGGCGTCGAACACTGAAGCTTTCTTT. The encoded protein is CSARLGASNTEAFF.

In DNA form, the CDR3 reads TGTGCCAGCAGTTTCTCCTCCCGGCAGCCCCAGCATTTT. Its protein is CASSFSSRQPQHF. This chain joins TRBV12-3 or TRBV12-4 and TRBJ1-5; D gene unclear. The CDR3 sequence is 13 residues long. V was clipped by 3 bases and J by 7 bases, with 10 bases between them.

This clonotype was detected a few times. CDR3 in amino acids: CASSYSSYYEQYF. The CDR3 coding sequence is TGTGCCAGCAGTTACTCGAGTTACTACGAGCAGTACTTC. The gene calls are TRBV6-2 or TRBV6-3 and TRBJ2-7; D not resolved. CDR1 and CDR2 from the germline V gene are MNHEY and SVGEGT. V was trimmed by 0 bases and J by 3 bases, leaving 6 bases between them. The CDR3 consists of 13 residues.

This clonotype was seen a few times. The rearrangement uses TRBV20-1 and TRBJ2-5, with 9 nucleotides matching TRBD2. There are 15 residues in the CDR3. The V segment lost 6 bases and the J segment 0 bases; nucleotides outside the gene matches: 8. CDR1 is DFQATT, CDR2 SNEGSKA, per germline (reference sequence). The CDR3 region is CSAGDSSGNQETQYF. CDR3 nucleotide sequence: TGCAGTGCCGGGGACTCTAGCGGGAACCAAGAGACCCAGTACTTC.

CDR3 residues: CASSVFVRGGTDTQYF. In DNA form, the CDR3 reads TGTGCCAGCAGCGTGTTTGTGCGGGGTGGCACAGATACGCAGTATTTT. The chain has TRBV9 and TRBJ2-3, with a tentative D call TRBD2 (6 bases). V gave up 2 bases and J gave up 1 base, with 14 bases separating them. The CDR3 runs to 16 residues. CDR1 is SGDLS, CDR2 YYNGEE, per germline.

The chain recombines TRBV18 with TRBJ2-2, with D hard to call. Germline V CDR1 and CDR2: KGHSH, LQKENI. The germline V and J ends were trimmed by 1 base and 0 bases, with 15 bases remaining between them. This CDR3 is built from 18 residues. CDR3 protein: CASSPHHIGRTNTGELFF. In DNA form, the CDR3 reads TGTGCCAGCTCACCACACCATATAGGGCGGACGAACACCGGGGAGCTGTTTTTT.

This clonotype was counted at least ten times. The CDR3 loop reads CASSFLSGNTEAFF. CDR3 in DNA: TGTGCCAGCAGTTTTCTGAGCGGGAACACTGAAGCTTTCTTT. This chain uses TRBV12-3 or TRBV12-4 with TRBJ1-1; D remains ambiguous. The CDR3 has 14 residues. V was clipped by 3 bases and J by 1 base, with 9 bases between them.

The J gene is TRBJ1-4, the V gene TRBV5-1; D is perhaps TRBD1 (6 bases). Germline V gene lookup returns CDR1 SGHRS and CDR2 YFSETQ. There are 16 residues in the CDR3. V was trimmed by 3 bases and J by 7 bases, leaving 19 bases between them. DNA for the CDR3: TGCGCCAGCAGCTCCCTAACGCCTAGGGGGGGTGAAAAACTGTTTTTT. The encoded protein is CASSSLTPRGGEKLFF.

The V call is TRBV20-1, the J call TRBJ2-5; D is possibly TRBD2 (5 bases). The CDR3 runs to 14 residues. Germline CDR1 reads DFQATT; CDR2 reads SNEGSKA (reference sequence). With 0 bases removed from V and 6 bases from J, the gap between germline ends came to 14 bases. CDR3 protein: CSARDPLAPKTQYF. As DNA, the CDR3 is TGCAGTGCTAGAGACCCGCTAGCCCCAAAGACCCAGTACTTC.

This clonotype was observed a few times. The CDR3 DNA is TGCGCCAGCAGCGCACCCTTTCCGAGCGGGGCTAGCACAGATACGCAGTATTTT. Its translation: CASSAPFPSGASTDTQYF. This chain uses TRBV5-1 with TRBJ2-3; 7 bases are a match to TRBD2. This CDR3 has 18 residues. Trimming cost V 4 bases and J 0 bases; bases outside gene matches: 14. Germline V gene data show CDR1 as SGHRS and CDR2 as YFSETQ.

This clonotype was counted a few times. This chain connects TRBV12-3 or TRBV12-4 to TRBJ1-3; no clear D. The V and J ends lost 6 bases and 0 bases respectively, with 15 bases between them. The CDR3 has 16 amino acids. CDR3 coding DNA: TGTGCCAGCAGCATGGGTATCAGGCTCTCTGGAAACACCATATATTTT. Protein product: CASSMGIRLSGNTIYF.

V usage is TRBV20-1 and J usage is TRBJ1-1, with D hard to call. In germline, CDR1 is DFQATT, CDR2 SNEGSKA (reference sequence). V dropped 4 bases and J dropped 0 bases, with 12 bases sitting between them. This CDR3 contains 14 residues. In nucleotides, the CDR3 is TGCAGTGCTATGGTTCCCGGGCTGAACACTGAAGCTTTCTTT. Its translation: CSAMVPGLNTEAFF.

The V call is TRBV20-1, the J call TRBJ2-1, with a tentative D call TRBD2 (6 bases). V dropped 2 bases and J dropped 6 bases, with 17 bases sitting between them. Germline values: CDR1 DFQATT, CDR2 SNEGSKA (reference sequence). This CDR3 contains 15 residues. This CDR3 is CSARRVSGALNEQFF. The CDR3 DNA sequence: TGCAGTGCTAGAAGGGTTAGCGGAGCCCTCAATGAGCAGTTCTTC.

There are a few counts of this clonotype. The chain carries TRBV7-9 and TRBJ2-2, with TRBD1 matching 8 bases. The ends lost 0 bases at V and 4 bases at J; junction bases unmatched: 1. The CDR3 totals 15 residues. Per the germline V gene, CDR1 is SEHNR and CDR2 is FQNEAQ (reference sequence). The CDR3 DNA is TGTGCCAGCAGCTTAGCGACAGGGGTCACCGGGGAGCTGTTTTTT. Protein product: CASSLATGVTGELFF.

The genes are TRBV20-1 and TRBJ2-3, with TRBD2 identical over 11 bases. After removal of 4 bases from V and 7 bases from J, the junction contained 22 bases not matched to a gene. The CDR3 loop spans 19 amino acids. The germline V gene has CDR1 DFQATT and CDR2 SNEGSKA (reference sequence). This chain's CDR3 is CSATLHSRVAGGPGYTQYF. CDR3 bases: TGCAGTGCTACCTTACATTCTCGCGTAGCGGGAGGGCCGGGGTATACGCAGTATTTT.

This clonotype showed up just a few times. The chain combines TRBV6-1 with TRBJ2-3; 8 positions match TRBD2. J was trimmed by 2 bases and V by 2 bases; bases with no gene match: 6. Germline CDR1 and CDR2: MNHNS and SASEGT. CDR3 length: 16 amino acids. The CDR3 DNA reads as TGTGCCAGCAGTGAACGCGGGGGGCAAGTCACAGATACGCAGTATTTT. It specifies CASSERGGQVTDTQYF.

This chain connects TRBV10-3 to TRBJ2-2; 10 positions agree with TRBD2. Germline assignment: CDR1 ENHRY and CDR2 SYGVKD. The CDR3 extends over 15 amino acids. Trimming took 5 bases from V and 5 from J; bases not matched to a gene: 5. The CDR3 DNA reads TGTGCCATCAGTCCCGGGACTAGCGCAACCGGGGAGCTGTTTTTT. As protein: CAISPGTSATGELFF.

This clonotype has at least ten counts. The V call is TRBV12-3 or TRBV12-4, the J call TRBJ1-2; no clear D. Trimming took 3 bases from V and 2 from J, leaving 4 bases between them. This CDR3 region has 12 residues. The CDR3 loop is CASSLGNYGYTF. CDR3 in DNA: TGTGCCAGCAGTTTGGGGAACTATGGCTACACCTTC.

This clonotype was seen a few times. V gene TRBV29-1 combines with J gene TRBJ1-1; a possible D gene is TRBD1 (5 bases). The V gene's germline CDR1 is SQVTM and CDR2 ANQGSEA. CDR3 length: 10 amino acids. Trimming shortened V by 4 bases and J by 7 bases, and 7 bases separated the two germline ends. The CDR3 DNA follows: TGCAGCGTTGGGGACGTTGAAGCTTTCTTT. Protein product: CSVGDVEAFF.

Ten or more counts support this clonotype. This sequence joins TRBV12-3 or TRBV12-4 and TRBJ1-5; a weak D match, TRBD1 (6 bases). The CDR3 contains 14 residues. The V gene lost 5 bases and the J gene lost 7 bases, with 15 bases spanning the gap. This chain's CDR3 is CASSASTGTQPQHF. CDR3 DNA sequence: TGTGCCAGCAGTGCCAGCACAGGGACCCAGCCCCAGCATTTT.

This clonotype has just a few counts. The chain carries TRBV7-7 and TRBJ2-1; D may be TRBD2 (6 bases). V was cut by 4 bases and J by 1 base, with 11 bases left in between. The CDR3 consists of 15 residues. Germline loops: CDR1 SSHAT, CDR2 FNYEAQ (reference sequence). DNA for the CDR3: TGTGCCAGCAGCTCCGGGACTGCATCCTACAATGAGCAGTTCTTC. Protein sequence: CASSSGTASYNEQFF. Full variable domain (rest looked up from reference TRBV7-7 and TRBJ2-1): GAGVSQSPRYKVTKRGQDVTLRCDPISSHATLYWYQQALGQGPEFLTYFNYEAQPDKSGLPSDRFSAERPEGSISTLTIQRTEQRDSAMYRCASSSGTASYNEQFFGPGTRLTVL.

The V gene is TRBV20-1, the J gene TRBJ2-1, with TRBD2 matching over 9 bases. Germline V gene sequence: CDR1 DFQATT, CDR2 SNEGSKA (reference sequence). V shed 5 bases and J 4 bases; nucleotides not matched to a gene: 6. The CDR3 is made up of 14 amino acids. Here the CDR3 reads CSAALAGNYNEQFF. CDR3 DNA: TGCAGTGCTGCACTAGCGGGCAATTACAATGAGCAGTTCTTC.